Below, 14 T cell receptor beta chains from the same sample are listed, as sequenced in a study of blood T cells in healthy people across ages. A second PCR, run for roughly 7 to 12 cycles, used a sample-barcoded 5' primer plus a J-beta primer mix. TCRdb re-called the 5' RACE reads with MiXCR, one entry per CDR3 protein. The sample lists some 290,000 distinct CDR3 sequences, less than 30% occurring once. The source material was blood. The origin of the receptors is a woman in her 70s in good health.

The sample holds a few counts of this clonotype. The gene calls are TRBV12-3 or TRBV12-4 and TRBJ1-4; D is perhaps TRBD1 (5 bases). The CDR3 runs 18 residues. Trimming took off 1 base at V and 4 bases at J, with 19 bases between the two ends. In DNA form, the CDR3 reads TGTGCCAGCAGTTTAGAACTAGGCAGGGTGGGGGGTAATGAAAAACTGTTTTTT. It codes for CASSLELGRVGGNEKLFF.

This clonotype was seen a few times. The rearrangement links TRBV6-6 to TRBJ2-1; D is ambiguous. V lost 2 bases and J lost 3, with 5 bases in between. Germline V lookup: CDR1 MNHNY, CDR2 SVGAGI (reference sequence). The CDR3 spans 13 residues. The chain's CDR3 is CASSYQHYNEQFF. For the CDR3, the DNA is TGTGCCAGCAGTTACCAGCACTACAATGAGCAGTTCTTC.

CDR3 in DNA: TGTGCCAGCAGTTTCGGGGACAGGGTGAACATTCAGTACTTC. As protein: CASSFGDRVNIQYF. The rearrangement joins TRBV28 to TRBJ2-4, with TRBD1 identical over 9 bases. The germline V gene encodes CDR1 MDHEN and CDR2 SYDVKM. The V gene end was trimmed by 3 bases and the J gene end by 7 bases; junction bases not matched to a gene: 4. The length of the CDR3 is 14 residues.

The rearrangement joins TRBV19 to TRBJ2-3, with D possibly being TRBD1 (6 bases). Germline CDR1 is LNHDA and CDR2 is SQIVND (reference sequence). This CDR3 spans 14 amino acids. Between the trimmed V and J ends, which lost 5 bases and 3 bases, there was a span of 12 bases. The CDR3 nucleotides read TGTGCCAGTAGTGTCAGGGGAAGAACAGATACGCAGTATTTT. Translation gives CASSVRGRTDTQYF.

In its sample, this clonotype was seen a few times. The genes are TRBV3-1 and TRBJ2-3; 13 nucleotides line up with TRBD2. The CDR3 runs 19 residues. CDR1 and CDR2 from the germline V gene are LGHDT and YNNKEL (reference sequence). J gave up 0 bases and V 1 base, and 7 bases lay outside the gene matches. The chain's CDR3 is CASSQVVGLAGASTDTQYF. In DNA form, the CDR3 reads TGTGCCAGCAGCCAAGTGGTAGGACTAGCGGGAGCTAGCACAGATACGCAGTATTTT.

This clonotype was seen a few times. This rearrangement joins TRBV5-1 to TRBJ2-5; maybe TRBD2 (7 bases). The J call is in doubt because the DNA end fits TRBJ2-7 better. Per germline, CDR1 SGHRS and CDR2 YFSETQ. CDR3 length equals 14 residues. The CDR3 bases are TGCGCCAGCAGCTTGGTTGGGGGGGCGGCCGAGCAGTACTTC. The encoded protein is CASSLVGGAAEQYF.

This clonotype was observed a handful of times. The V gene is TRBV6-2 or TRBV6-3, the J gene TRBJ2-1, with 14 bases matching TRBD2. The length of the CDR3 is 15 residues. The V gene's germline CDR1 is MNHEY and CDR2 SVGEGT. After removal of 6 bases from V and 6 bases from J, the junction contained 4 bases not matched to a gene. CDR3 in amino acids: CASRRLAGGSNEQFF. CDR3 DNA sequence: TGTGCCAGCAGAAGACTAGCGGGAGGGTCCAATGAGCAGTTCTTC.

This clonotype was counted a few times. The gene calls are TRBV5-5 and TRBJ2-3; 8 bases map to TRBD2. The CDR3 runs 13 residues. Trimming at V came to 2 bases and at J to 6 bases, leaving 2 bases not matched to a gene. Germline loops: CDR1 SGHKS, CDR2 YYEKEE (reference sequence). CDR3 in amino acids: CASSFPGGDTQYF. CDR3 coding DNA: TGTGCCAGCAGCTTCCCGGGAGGGGATACGCAGTATTTT.

This clonotype was picked up many times. The genes are TRBV6-6 and TRBJ2-5; D gene unclear. The V and J ends lost 2 bases and 6 bases respectively, with 10 bases between them. Germline loops: CDR1 MNHNY, CDR2 SVGAGI (reference sequence). The CDR3 is made up of 13 amino acids. The CDR3 DNA follows: TGTGCCAGCAGTTACGACCTCTTGAAGACCCAGTACTTC. The encoded protein is CASSYDLLKTQYF.

The rearrangement links TRBV20-1 to TRBJ2-1; 13 nucleotides line up with TRBD2. From germline, CDR1 is DFQATT and CDR2 SNEGSKA (reference sequence). The CDR3 spans 17 residues. Losses at the gene ends were 1 base for V and 3 bases for J; bases not matched to a gene: 6. CDR3 DNA: TGCAGTGCTAGAGTGTTCCGACTAGCGGGAGGCTACAATGAGCAGTTCTTC. Amino acid sequence: CSARVFRLAGGYNEQFF.

V is TRBV9 and J is TRBJ2-5; tentative D call: TRBD1 (5 bases). This CDR3 has 15 amino acids. CDR1 and CDR2 from the germline V gene are SGDLS and YYNGEE. V was shortened by 0 bases and J by 5 bases, with 14 bases between the two germline ends. This CDR3 reads CASSVGGILYETQYF. The DNA for the CDR3 is TGTGCCAGCAGCGTAGGGGGCATTTTGTACGAGACCCAGTACTTC. The full variable domain, its missing parts supplied by reference TRBV9 and TRBJ2-5, is DSGVTQTPKHLITATGQRVTLRCSPRSGDLSVYWYQQSLDQGLQFLIQYYNGEERAKGNILERFSAQQFPDLHSELNLSSLELGDSALYFCASSVGGILYETQYFGPGTRLLVL.

J is TRBJ2-5 and V is TRBV7-2; no definite D call. There are 13 residues in the CDR3. Germline V lookup: CDR1 SGHTA, CDR2 FQGNSA. V shed 3 bases and J shed 4 bases, with 9 bases lying between them. The CDR3 reads CASSFDVGETQYF. In nucleotides, the CDR3 is TGTGCCAGCAGCTTCGATGTGGGAGAGACCCAGTACTTC. Based on the CDR3 plus reference TRBV7-2 and TRBJ2-5, the full variable domain is GAGVSQSPSNKVTEKGKDVELRCDPISGHTALYWYRQSLGQGLEFLIYFQGNSAPDKSGLPSDRFSAERTGGSVSTLTIQRTQQEDSAVYLCASSFDVGETQYFGPGTRLLVL.

In the case of this clonotype: This may be a read error, as it is one base from a much larger clone. The chain joins TRBV29-1 to TRBJ1-4; D is uncertain. Germline V CDR1 and CDR2: SQVTM, ANQGSEA. This CDR3 has 10 amino acids. This CDR3 reads CSALNDKLFF. In nucleotides, the CDR3 is TGCAGCGCTCTTAATGACAAACTGTTTTTT.

J is TRBJ2-1 and V is TRBV27; 14 nucleotides match TRBD2. Trimming took 4 bases from V and 2 from J; bases not matched to a gene: 10. The germline CDR1 and CDR2 sequences are MNHEY and SMNVEV (reference sequence). There are 19 residues in the CDR3. In DNA, the CDR3 is TGTGCCAGCAGTTCCGGGACTAGCGGGAGAGTAATGGCCTACAATGAGCAGTTCTTC. This encodes CASSSGTSGRVMAYNEQFF.